What follows describes a single T cell receptor (beta chain). Seattle enrolled patients during active infection and tracked them longitudinally. Original handling: The authors estimated nucleated cell counts from reference gene primer amplification. Assay: immunoSEQ multiplex PCR; the TCRdb copy retains only in-frame clones and omits some. V, J and clone size are taken as reported in that table, and D and trimming were inferred from the DNA itself. The sample holds 330,000 or so clones, roughly 89% seen once. The data were taken from a study of blood T cell repertoires in COVID-19. Study-level background: COVID-19 samples, acute and convalescent, were from the United States, Italy and Spain.

In germline, CDR1 is SGDLS, CDR2 YYNGEE. V lost 0 bases and J 0 bases, leaving 13 bases between the germline ends. The CDR3 covers 17 residues. The sequence came from a woman aged 60-75 years with COVID-19, enrolled during active disease. Sequenced sample: peripheral blood. The rearrangement links TRBV9 to TRBJ1-3; a weak D match, TRBD1 (5 bases). This chain's CDR3 is CASSVVGDSSSGNTIYF. CDR3 bases: TGTGCCAGCAGCGTAGTGGGGGACTCATCCTCTGGAAACACCATATATTTT.